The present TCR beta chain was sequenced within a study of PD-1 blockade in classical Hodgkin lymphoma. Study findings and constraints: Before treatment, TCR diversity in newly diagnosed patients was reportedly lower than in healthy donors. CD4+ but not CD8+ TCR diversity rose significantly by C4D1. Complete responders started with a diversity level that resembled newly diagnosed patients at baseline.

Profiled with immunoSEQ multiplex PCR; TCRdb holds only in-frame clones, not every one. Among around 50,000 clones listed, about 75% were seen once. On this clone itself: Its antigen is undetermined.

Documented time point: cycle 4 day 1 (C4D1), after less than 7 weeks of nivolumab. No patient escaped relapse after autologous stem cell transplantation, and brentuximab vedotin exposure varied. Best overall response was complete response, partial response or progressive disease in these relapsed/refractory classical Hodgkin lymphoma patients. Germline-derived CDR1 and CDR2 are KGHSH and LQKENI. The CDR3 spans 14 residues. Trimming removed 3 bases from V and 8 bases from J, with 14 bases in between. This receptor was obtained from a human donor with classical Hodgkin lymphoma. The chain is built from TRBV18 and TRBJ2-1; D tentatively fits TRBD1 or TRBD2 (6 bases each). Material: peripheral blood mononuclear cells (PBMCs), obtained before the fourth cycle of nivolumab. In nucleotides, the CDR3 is TGTGCCAGCTCACCCCCGGGGGCGGGCGATGAGCAGTTCTTC. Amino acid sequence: CASSPPGAGDEQFF.